One sample yielded the 8 T cell receptor beta chains listed below, sequenced in a study of cytotoxic CD8 clonotypes in ibrutinib-treated CLL. Here immunoSEQ multiplex PCR was the method, and the copy in TCRdb shows in-frame clones only, minus some. This sample has about 330,000 clones, with under 70% found just once. This specimen was PBMCs, taken after 36 months of ibrutinib treatment. These receptors came from a human donor with chronic lymphocytic leukemia.

This clone was detected only a few times. V and J are TRBV18 and TRBJ2-7, with a tentative D call TRBD2 (6 bases). Germline CDR1 and CDR2: KGHSH and LQKENI. The CDR3 totals 16 residues. V dropped 2 bases and J dropped 2 bases, with 16 bases sitting between them. The CDR3 loop is CASSPFLASYAYEQYF. The DNA for the CDR3 is TGTGCCAGCTCACCATTCCTAGCGAGCTATGCCTACGAGCAGTACTTC.

Only one count was recorded for this clone. This may be a read error, as it is one base from a much larger clone. The chain carries TRBV6-5 and TRBJ2-2; D not certain. Per germline, CDR1 MNHEY and CDR2 SVGAGI. This CDR3 has 11 amino acids. V was trimmed by 2 bases and J by 6 bases, leaving 1 base between them. The CDR3 bases are TGTGCCAGCAGTTACCCCGGGGAGCTGTTTTTT. It codes for CASSYPGELFF.

This chain connects TRBV7-2 to TRBJ2-3, with D hard to call. Germline lookup yields CDR1 SGHTA and CDR2 FQGNSA. The CDR3 spans 13 residues. With 3 bases removed from V and 4 bases from J, the gap between germline ends came to 8 bases. CDR3 in DNA: TGTGCCAGCAGCTTTATTGCTCCAGATACGCAGTATTTT. Translation: CASSFIAPDTQYF.

The chain has TRBV29-1 and TRBJ2-7, with TRBD1 matching 9 bases. The germline gives CDR1 SQVTM, CDR2 ANQGSEA. The CDR3 runs 12 residues. J was trimmed by 5 bases and V by 6 bases; bases with no gene match: 5. CDR3 nucleotides: TGCAGCGTAGCGGGACAGGGACACGAGCAGTACTTC. This gives the protein CSVAGQGHEQYF.

The chain employs TRBV5-8 and TRBJ2-5; the D gene is possibly TRBD1 (6 bases). CDR1 SGHTS and CDR2 YDEGEE come from the germline V gene. Deletions cut 6 bases from V and 5 bases from J, with 17 bases between. CDR3 size: 14 residues. The CDR3 spells CASIRLKGEETQYF. For the CDR3, the DNA is TGTGCCAGCATCCGTCTAAAGGGGGAGGAGACCCAGTACTTC.

The chain couples TRBV13 to TRBJ2-5; D possibly matches TRBD1 or TRBD2 (5 bases each). CDR3 size: 13 residues. Germline V gives CDR1 PRHDT, CDR2 FYEKMQ (reference sequence). Trimming took off 1 base at V and 7 bases at J, with 10 bases between the two ends. The chain's CDR3 is CASSLVGVRTQYF. CDR3 in DNA: TGTGCCAGCAGCTTAGTGGGGGTCCGGACCCAGTACTTC. The complete variable domain, with remaining parts taken from reference TRBV13 and TRBJ2-5, reads AAGVIQSPRHLIKEKRETATLKCYPIPRHDTVYWYQQGPGQDPQFLISFYEKMQSDKGSIPDRFSAQQFSDYHSELNMSSLELGDSALYFCASSLVGVRTQYFGPGTRLLVL.

This chain connects TRBV28 to TRBJ2-7; D is perhaps TRBD2 (5 bases). CDR1 is MDHEN, CDR2 SYDVKM, per germline. Trimming took 10 bases from V and 2 from J, leaving 15 bases between them. This CDR3 is built from 13 residues. The CDR3 spells CATDRADTYEQYF. For the CDR3, the DNA is TGTGCCACCGATCGAGCGGATACCTACGAGCAGTACTTC. The full variable domain, with the rest looked up from reference TRBV28 and TRBJ2-7, is DVKVTQSSRYLVKRTGEKVFLECVQDMDHENMFWYRQDPGLGLRLIYFSYDVKMKEKGDIPEGYSVSREKKERFSLILESASTNQTSMYLCATDRADTYEQYFGPGTRLTVT.

The CDR3 nucleotides read TGTGCCAGCAGTTACACGCCAACAGGGTCCGGCTACACCTTC. Its translation: CASSYTPTGSGYTF. The chain is built from TRBV6-5 and TRBJ1-2, with D possibly TRBD1 on 6 matching bases. The germline CDR1 and CDR2 sequences are MNHEY and SVGAGI. The CDR3 is 14 amino acids. The V and J ends lost 2 bases and 8 bases respectively, with 15 bases between them.